These 19 T cell receptor beta chains came from one sample sequenced in a study of long-term antiretroviral therapy in people with HIV. The run of the v3.0 immunoSEQ assay was at survey level. TCRdb keeps only in-frame clones here, not all; method: immunoSEQ multiplex PCR. The sample has about 36,000 clones, 75% to 85% seen once. Material: unsorted PBMCs, obtained 3.4 years after starting antiretroviral therapy. The receptors stem from a man under 40 with HIV.

V usage is TRBV19 and J usage is TRBJ1-3; D may be TRBD1 (6 bases). CDR3 size: 15 residues. Germline-derived CDR1 and CDR2 are LNHDA and SQIVND (reference sequence). With 3 bases removed from V and 4 bases from J, the gap between germline ends came to 13 bases. CDR3 sequence (DNA): TGTGCCAGTAGTATCCGCGGACAGCTAGGAAACACCATATATTTT. Its translation is CASSIRGQLGNTIYF. Supplemented by reference TRBV19 and TRBJ1-3, the full variable domain reads DGGITQSPKYLFRKEGQNVTLSCEQNLNHDAMYWYRQDPGQGLRLIYYSQIVNDFQKGDIAEGYSVSREKKESFPLTVTSAQKNPTAFYLCASSIRGQLGNTIYFGEGSWLTVV.

J is TRBJ2-7 and V is TRBV29-1; 10 nucleotides match TRBD1. The CDR3 runs to 14 residues. J was trimmed by 6 bases and V by 3 bases; bases with no gene match: 8. Germline V gene sequence: CDR1 SQVTM, CDR2 ANQGSEA. The CDR3 nucleotides read TGCAGCGTTGATGGGGGACAGGGGCGAGGCGAGCAGTACTTC. It specifies CSVDGGQGRGEQYF.

The chain carries TRBV7-2 and TRBJ2-1; 9 positions agree with TRBD2. Germline lookup yields CDR1 SGHTA and CDR2 FQGNSA. There are 15 residues in the CDR3. Germline trimming cut 3 bases from V and 5 bases from J; bases unmatched to any gene: 5. CDR3 nucleotides: TGTGCCAGCAGCTTCCCTAGCGGGAATAACAATGAGCAGTTCTTC. As protein: CASSFPSGNNNEQFF.

This chain links TRBV27 with TRBJ1-2, with D possibly matching TRBD1 (5 bases). Germline V lookup: CDR1 MNHEY, CDR2 SMNVEV (reference sequence). This CDR3 is 12 amino acids long. V was clipped by 2 bases and J by 7 bases, with 8 bases between them. The CDR3 loop is CASSLAGFGYTF. The CDR3 DNA reads TGTGCCAGCAGTTTAGCAGGGTTTGGCTACACCTTC.

This rearrangement joins TRBV19 to TRBJ1-5, with 8 bases that match TRBD1. CDR1 and CDR2 from the germline V gene are LNHDA and SQIVND (reference sequence). V trimming: 5 bases; J trimming: 2 bases; junction bases outside the gene matches: 8. The CDR3 is made up of 16 amino acids. CDR3 loop: CASSSAGTGGNQPQHF. The DNA for the CDR3 is TGTGCCAGTAGTTCAGCCGGGACAGGAGGCAATCAGCCCCAGCATTTT.

This chain uses TRBV5-6 with TRBJ1-1, with D unresolved. Germline CDR1 reads SGHDT; CDR2 reads YYEEEE. The CDR3 is 13 amino acids. Between the trimmed V and J ends, which lost 1 base and 6 bases, there was a span of 10 bases. The CDR3 nucleotides are TGTGCCAGCAGCTTGACCCGCGGGTCTGAAGCTTTCTTT. Translated, it gives CASSLTRGSEAFF.

CDR3 residues: CASSLSSYNEQFF. CDR3 bases: TGTGCCAGCAGTTTGAGCTCCTACAATGAGCAGTTCTTC. This sequence joins TRBV27 and TRBJ2-1; no clear D gene. Germline CDR1 reads MNHEY; CDR2 reads SMNVEV (reference sequence). V was pared by 3 bases and J by 0 bases, with 3 bases between. This CDR3 comprises 13 residues.

The chain combines TRBV7-8 with TRBJ2-1, with 8 bases lining up with TRBD2. The V and J ends lost 4 bases and 8 bases, in that order; junction bases with no gene match: 16. The CDR3 consists of 17 residues. Per germline, CDR1 SGHVS and CDR2 FQNEAQ. DNA for the CDR3: TGTGCCAGCAGCTCACAAGGGGGACTAGGAGCCCTCGATGAGCAGTTCTTC. Its translation: CASSSQGGLGALDEQFF. The full variable domain, in which reference TRBV7-8 and TRBJ2-1 provide the parts outside the CDR3, is GAGVSQSPRYKVAKRGQDVALRCDPISGHVSLFWYQQALGQGPEFLTYFQNEAQLDKSGLPSDRFFAERPEGSVSTLKIQRTQQEDSAVYLCASSSQGGLGALDEQFFGPGTRLTVL.

The J gene is TRBJ2-1, the V gene TRBV29-1, with a tentative D call TRBD2 (6 bases). V was pared by 6 bases and J by 8 bases, with 11 bases between. CDR1 and CDR2 (germline): SQVTM, ANQGSEA. The CDR3 sequence is 11 residues long. The CDR3 here is CSVGLSYEQFF. The CDR3 nucleotides are TGCAGCGTCGGACTATCGTATGAGCAGTTCTTC.

This rearrangement joins TRBV14 to TRBJ1-2; 10 nucleotides line up with TRBD1. Germline V gene lookup returns CDR1 SGHDN and CDR2 FVKESK. V trimming: 2 bases; J trimming: 2 bases; junction bases outside the gene matches: 2. The CDR3 is 15 amino acids. As DNA, the CDR3 is TGTGCCAGCAGCCAAAGACAGGGGGCGAACTATGGCTACACCTTC. It translates to CASSQRQGANYGYTF.

This clone was picked up one time. The rearrangement links TRBV19 to TRBJ2-7; D unresolved. The CDR3 is 13 amino acids. Germline V gene lookup returns CDR1 LNHDA and CDR2 SQIVND (reference sequence). Trimming removed 8 bases from V and 0 bases from J, with 11 bases in between. CDR3 nucleotide sequence: TGTGCCAGTTCGTCCGGGCGCTCCTACGAGCAGTACTTC. Translating it yields CASSSGRSYEQYF.

The chain recombines TRBV21-1 with TRBJ2-7; the D call TRBD2 from the table was never checked on the DNA. TRBV21-1 is annotated as a pseudogene. This CDR3 comprises 16 residues. The CDR3, as DNA: TGTGCCAGCAGCAAAGGGACTAGCGGGGTCCTCTACGAGCAGTACTTC. It is translated as CASSKGTSGVLYEQYF.

By its share, this clone is medium-sized (0.01 to 0.1%). Compared with germline, one end of the junction differs, possibly owing to a read error. The same CDR3 also results from other DNA sequences found in this sample. This chain joins TRBV7-7 and TRBJ2-1; TRBD2 matches at 11 bases. From germline, CDR1 is SSHAT and CDR2 FNYEAQ (reference sequence). The CDR3 spans 15 residues. The CDR3: CASSSGLAAYNEQFF. In DNA form, the CDR3 reads TGTGCTAGCAGCTCGGGACTAGCGGCCTACAATGAGCAGTTCTTC. Looking up the rest from reference TRBV7-7 and TRBJ2-1 gives the full variable domain: GAGVSQSPRYKVTKRGQDVTLRCDPISSHATLYWYQQALGQGPEFLTYFNYEAQPDKSGLPSDRFSAERPEGSISTLTIQRTEQRDSAMYRCASSSGLAAYNEQFFGPGTRLTVL.

The chain employs TRBV19 and TRBJ2-6, with 11 bases identical to TRBD2. The germline V gene has CDR1 LNHDA and CDR2 SQIVND (reference sequence). The V segment lost 10 bases and the J segment 3 bases; nucleotides outside the gene matches: 11. This CDR3 contains 17 residues. The CDR3 protein is CATLRGTSGVGANVLTF. DNA of the CDR3: TGTGCCACCCTCCGGGGGACTAGCGGTGTTGGGGCCAACGTCCTGACTTTC.

V is TRBV18 and J is TRBJ2-4; D may be TRBD2 (6 bases). Trimming took 6 bases from V and 0 from J, leaving 9 bases between them. The CDR3 has 14 amino acids. The germline V gene has CDR1 KGHSH and CDR2 LQKENI. CDR3 amino acids: CASSPGGAKNIQYF. CDR3 bases: TGTGCCAGCTCCCCCGGGGGAGCCAAAAACATTCAGTACTTC.

V is TRBV28 and J is TRBJ2-5; 7 nucleotides align to TRBD2. J was trimmed by 4 bases and V by 5 bases; bases with no gene match: 10. The CDR3 runs to 15 residues. Germline loops: CDR1 MDHEN, CDR2 SYDVKM. The CDR3 protein is CASSRSGWGGETQYF. The DNA for the CDR3 is TGTGCCAGCAGTCGTAGCGGGTGGGGGGGAGAGACCCAGTACTTC.

The rearrangement joins TRBV19 to TRBJ1-1, with D possibly matching TRBD1 (6 bases). The V gene's germline CDR1 is LNHDA and CDR2 SQIVND (reference sequence). Between the trimmed V and J ends, which lost 5 bases and 12 bases, there was a span of 16 bases. The CDR3 extends over 12 amino acids. The DNA of the CDR3 is TGTGCCAGTAGTCGAGATCAGGGGCGCACTTTCTTT. Amino acid sequence: CASSRDQGRTFF. Drawing the rest from reference TRBV19 and TRBJ1-1, the complete variable domain is DGGITQSPKYLFRKEGQNVTLSCEQNLNHDAMYWYRQDPGQGLRLIYYSQIVNDFQKGDIAEGYSVSREKKESFPLTVTSAQKNPTAFYLCASSRDQGRTFFGQGTRLTVV.

The chain recombines TRBV7-2 with TRBJ1-1, with a weak D call TRBD1 (5 bases). The V end lost 6 bases, the J end lost 1 base, and 9 bases lay between the germline ends. Germline V CDR1 and CDR2: SGHTA, FQGNSA. This CDR3 comprises 13 residues. The CDR3 DNA is TGTGCCAGCAGACCTACAGGGAACACTGAAGCTTTCTTT. Its translation: CASRPTGNTEAFF.

This rearrangement joins TRBV28 to TRBJ1-5; D is undetermined. Germline loops: CDR1 MDHEN, CDR2 SYDVKM. The V end lost 0 bases, the J end lost 0 bases, and 6 bases lay between the germline ends. This CDR3 comprises 15 residues. CDR3 nucleotide sequence: TGTGCCAGCAGTTTATGGCAGTTTAGCAATCAGCCCCAGCATTTT. Its protein is CASSLWQFSNQPQHF.